Listed below are T cell receptor beta chains from one sample, sequenced in a study of blood T cell repertoires in COVID-19. The protocol was immunoSEQ multiplex PCR, while the TCRdb copy is restricted to in-frame clones and leaves out a portion. The repertoire holds approximately 260,000 clones, with approximately 85% as singletons. The sample taken for sequencing was peripheral blood. The receptor set was obtained from a woman between 70 and 85 years old with acute or convalescent COVID-19. Both conserved end residues are part of each CDR3. Fields, in order: V gene, J gene, CDR3 protein.

TRBV7-9,TRBJ1-2,CASTQWTGKEVDRGYTF
TRBV5-1,TRBJ1-2,CASSPAGREGGYTF
TRBV7-9,TRBJ1-3,CASSPSGGLGNTIYF
TRBV5-1,TRBJ1-1,CASMREGGQDTEAFF
TRBV11-1,TRBJ1-2,CASSLIGTAYGYTF
TRBV19,TRBJ1-2,CASSMGGTSYGYTF
TRBV5-4,TRBJ2-1,CASSLPGRRNEQFF
TRBV10-2,TRBJ1-5,CASSDRWDQPQHF
TRBV28,TRBJ1-2,CASSLGGPTNYGYTF
TRBV2,TRBJ1-1,CASSVLDRGSTEAFF
TRBV3-1/TRBV3-2,TRBJ2-7,CASSQDQGHEQYF
TRBV2,TRBJ2-5,CASSAMGGKETQYF
TRBV2,TRBJ2-1,CASSESARGYNEQFF
TRBV5-1,TRBJ2-7,CASSISRDYEQYF
TRBV5-1,TRBJ2-2,CASSPERLTGELFF
TRBV6-6,TRBJ1-3,CASRALGGDIYF
TRBV4-2,TRBJ2-4,CASSQDPEGNIQYF
TRBV11-2,TRBJ2-1,CASSFAGGYEQFF
TRBV11-1,TRBJ1-6,CASGRGTYNSPLHF
TRBV4-1,TRBJ2-7,CASSQFRAGPYEQYF
TRBV4-1,TRBJ1-1,CASSQRQVFTEAFF